These T cell receptor beta chains were read from a single sample in a study of cytomegalovirus exposure and HLA in healthy donors. Repertoires were generated with immunoSEQ multiplex PCR, while TCRdb's copy carries only in-frame clones and drops some. The sample consists of about 64,000 clones, roughly 90% of them appearing once. Sequencing input: PBMCs. The receptors here all came from a woman aged 18-29 years in good health and CMV-seronegative. CDR3s include the opening cysteine and the closing phenylalanine or tryptophan. The D gene is left open where the match is weak.

NA	TRBV7-6	TRBJ1-1	TGTGCCAGCAGCTTAGCCAGGCAGAACACTGAAGCTTTCTTT	CASSLARQNTEAFF
TRBD2	TRBV7-2	TRBJ2-7	TGTGCCAGCAGCAAGTTGGTGGCTAGCGGGATCTACGAGCAGTACTTC	CASSKLVASGIYEQYF
NA	TRBV4-3	TRBJ2-1	TGCGCCAGCAGCCAAGAGGTAAGCGGTGTGGTCGACAATGAGCAGTTCTTC	CASSQEVSGVVDNEQFF
TRBD1	TRBV27	TRBJ2-7	TGTGCCAGCAGTTCCGGACAGGGATTCTACGAGCAGTACTTC	CASSSGQGFYEQYF
TRBD2	TRBV6-4	TRBJ2-1	TGTGCCAGCAGTGGCACAGCGGGGGGCCCCTACAATGAGCAGTTCTTC	CASSGTAGGPYNEQFF
NA	TRBV11-2	TRBJ1-1	TGTGCCAGCAGCTGGGGGGGCGGCACTGAAGCTTTCTTT	CASSWGGGTEAFF
NA	TRBV11-3	TRBJ2-3	TGTGCCAGCAGCTTAGCGGGGGGCACAGATACGCAGTATTTT	CASSLAGGTDTQYF
TRBD2	TRBV25-1	TRBJ2-5	TGTGCCAGCAGTGAATACGGGGGGTCCGGAGAGACCCAGTACTTC	CASSEYGGSGETQYF
NA	TRBV28	TRBJ2-7	TGTGCCAGCAGTCCCGGGGGACTCCTAGCAAGCGAGCAGTACTTC	CASSPGGLLASEQYF
TRBD1	TRBV19	TRBJ1-5	TGTGCCAGTAGTATCAGGACAGGTGATAGCAATCAGCCCCAGCATTTT	CASSIRTGDSNQPQHF
NA	TRBV27	TRBJ2-3	TGTGCCAGCCGGGGGGCTAGCACAGATACGCAGTATTTT	CASRGASTDTQYF
TRBD1	TRBV27	TRBJ2-5	TGTGCCAGCAGTAAGAAAAATCCGGGACAGGGGGGTAGACAGACCCAGTACTTC	CASSKKNPGQGGRQTQYF
NA	TRBV27	TRBJ2-7	TGTGCCAGCGCCCCGGGATTCCACGAGCAGTACTTC	CASAPGFHEQYF
NA	TRBV5-6	TRBJ2-7	TGTGCCAGCAGCTCTTATCAGGTGACCTACGAGCAGTACTTC	CASSSYQVTYEQYF
TRBD1	TRBV6-4	TRBJ2-2	TGTGCCAGCAGCAACGTTAGGTTTAGGGGGCAGGGGAGGGAGCTGTTTTTT	CASSNVRFRGQGRELFF
NA	TRBV7-2	TRBJ1-5	TGTGCCAGCAGCTTATATGGAGGGAGCGGCAGCAATCAGCCCCAGCATTTT	CASSLYGGSGSNQPQHF
TRBD1	TRBV10-3	TRBJ2-7	TGTGCCATCAGAGACAGGGGCCCCTCCTACGAGCAGTACTTC	CAIRDRGPSYEQYF